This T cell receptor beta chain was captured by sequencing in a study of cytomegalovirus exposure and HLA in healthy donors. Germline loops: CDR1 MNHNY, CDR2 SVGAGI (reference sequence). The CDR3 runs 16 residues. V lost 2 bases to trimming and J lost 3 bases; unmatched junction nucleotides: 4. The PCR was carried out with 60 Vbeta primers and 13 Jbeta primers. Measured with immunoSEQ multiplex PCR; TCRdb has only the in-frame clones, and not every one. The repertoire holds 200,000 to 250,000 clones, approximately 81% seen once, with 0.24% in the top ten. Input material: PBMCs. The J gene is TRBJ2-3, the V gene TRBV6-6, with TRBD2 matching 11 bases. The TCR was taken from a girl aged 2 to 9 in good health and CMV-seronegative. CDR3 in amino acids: CASSYRLAGITDTQYF. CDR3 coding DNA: TGTGCCAGCAGTTACCGACTAGCGGGAATTACAGATACGCAGTATTTT.